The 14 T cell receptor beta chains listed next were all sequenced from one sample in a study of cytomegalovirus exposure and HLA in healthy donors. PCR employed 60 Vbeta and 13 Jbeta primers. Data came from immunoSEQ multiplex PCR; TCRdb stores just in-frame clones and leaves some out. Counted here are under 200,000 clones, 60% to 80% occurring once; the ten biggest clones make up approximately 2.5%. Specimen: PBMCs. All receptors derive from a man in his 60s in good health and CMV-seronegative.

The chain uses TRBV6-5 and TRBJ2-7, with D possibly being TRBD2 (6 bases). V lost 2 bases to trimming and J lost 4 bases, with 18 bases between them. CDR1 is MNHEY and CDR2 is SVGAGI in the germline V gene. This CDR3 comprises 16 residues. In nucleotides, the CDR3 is TGTGCCAGCAGTTACAAGGGTTGGGAGGTGGGGTACGAGCAGTACTTC. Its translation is CASSYKGWEVGYEQYF.

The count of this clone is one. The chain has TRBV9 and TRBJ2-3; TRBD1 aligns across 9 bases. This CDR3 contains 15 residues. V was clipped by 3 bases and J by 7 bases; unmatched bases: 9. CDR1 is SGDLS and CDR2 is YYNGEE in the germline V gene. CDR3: CASSAIGTGYYTQYF. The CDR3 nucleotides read TGTGCCAGCAGCGCGATCGGGACAGGGTATTATACGCAGTATTTT.

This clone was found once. The CDR3 is CASSQGAGSPLHF. The CDR3, as DNA: TGTGCCAGCAGCCAGGGGGCAGGATCACCCCTCCACTTT. This chain links TRBV16 with TRBJ1-6; D is perhaps TRBD1 (6 bases). Per the germline V gene, CDR1 is KGHSY and CDR2 is FQNENV. V was trimmed by 3 bases and J by 10 bases, leaving 10 bases between them. There are 13 residues in the CDR3. The full variable domain, with the rest looked up from reference TRBV16 and TRBJ1-6, is GEEVAQTPKHLVRGEGQKAKLYCAPIKGHSYVFWYQQVLKNEFKFLISFQNENVFDETGMPKERFSAKCLPNSPCSLEIQATKLEDSAVYFCASSQGAGSPLHFGNGTRLTVT.

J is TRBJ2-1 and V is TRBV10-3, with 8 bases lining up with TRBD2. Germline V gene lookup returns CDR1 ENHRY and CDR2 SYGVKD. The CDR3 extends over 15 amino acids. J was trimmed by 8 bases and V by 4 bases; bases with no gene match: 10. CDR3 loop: CAISGTGGPVYEQFF. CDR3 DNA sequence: TGTGCCATCAGTGGAACGGGGGGGCCGGTTTATGAGCAGTTCTTC.

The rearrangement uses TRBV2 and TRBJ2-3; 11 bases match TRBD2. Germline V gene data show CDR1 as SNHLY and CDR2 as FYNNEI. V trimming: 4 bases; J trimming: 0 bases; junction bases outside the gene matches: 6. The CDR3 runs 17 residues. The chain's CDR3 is CASSGLAGGLSTDTQYF. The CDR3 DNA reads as TGTGCCAGCAGTGGGCTAGCGGGGGGTCTAAGCACAGATACGCAGTATTTT.

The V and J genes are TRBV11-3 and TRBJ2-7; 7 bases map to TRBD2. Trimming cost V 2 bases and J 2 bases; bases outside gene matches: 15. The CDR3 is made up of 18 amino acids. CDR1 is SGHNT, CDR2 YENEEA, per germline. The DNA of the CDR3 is TGTGCCAGCAGCTTAATATTTGAGGGCGGGAGAGAGACCTACGAGCAGTACTTC. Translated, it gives CASSLIFEGGRETYEQYF.

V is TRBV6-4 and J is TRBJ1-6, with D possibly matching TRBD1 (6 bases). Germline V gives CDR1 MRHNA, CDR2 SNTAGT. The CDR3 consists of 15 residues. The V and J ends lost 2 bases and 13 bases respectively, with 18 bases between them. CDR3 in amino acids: CASSDRVGAVSPLHF. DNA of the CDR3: TGTGCCAGCAGTGACCGGGTGGGGGCCGTATCGCCCCTCCACTTT.

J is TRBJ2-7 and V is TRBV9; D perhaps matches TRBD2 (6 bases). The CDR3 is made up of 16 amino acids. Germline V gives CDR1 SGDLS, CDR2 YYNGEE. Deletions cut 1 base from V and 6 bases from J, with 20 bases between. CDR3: CASSVPRDGGSSEQYF. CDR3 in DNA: TGTGCCAGCAGCGTACCCCGGGACGGGGGAAGTTCCGAGCAGTACTTC.

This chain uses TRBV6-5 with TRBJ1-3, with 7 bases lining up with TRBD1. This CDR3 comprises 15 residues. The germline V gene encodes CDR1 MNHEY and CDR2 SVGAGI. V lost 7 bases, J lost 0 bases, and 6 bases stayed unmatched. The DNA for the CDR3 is TGTGCCAGCACCAGGGGGGACACCTCTGGAAACACCATATATTTT. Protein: CASTRGDTSGNTIYF.

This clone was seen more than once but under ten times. The chain's CDR3 is CASSLSGDGYTF. For the CDR3, the DNA is TGTGCCAGCAGCTTGTCGGGTGATGGCTACACCTTC. This chain joins TRBV5-6 and TRBJ1-2; no clear D gene. The CDR3 sequence is 12 residues long. Germline V gives CDR1 SGHDT, CDR2 YYEEEE. Between the trimmed V and J ends, which lost 1 base and 6 bases, there was a span of 7 bases. The whole variable domain, filled in from reference TRBV5-6 and TRBJ1-2, reads DAGVTQSPTHLIKTRGQQVTLRCSPKSGHDTVSWYQQALGQGPQFIFQYYEEEERQRGNFPDRFSGHQFPNYSSELNVNALLLGDSALYLCASSLSGDGYTFGSGTRLTVV.

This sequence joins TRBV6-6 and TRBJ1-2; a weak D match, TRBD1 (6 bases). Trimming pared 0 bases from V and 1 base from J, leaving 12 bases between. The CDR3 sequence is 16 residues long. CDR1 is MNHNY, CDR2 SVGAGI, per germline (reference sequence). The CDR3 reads CASSYSTLRGNYGYTF. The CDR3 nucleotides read TGTGCCAGCAGTTACTCGACCCTCAGGGGTAACTATGGCTACACCTTC.

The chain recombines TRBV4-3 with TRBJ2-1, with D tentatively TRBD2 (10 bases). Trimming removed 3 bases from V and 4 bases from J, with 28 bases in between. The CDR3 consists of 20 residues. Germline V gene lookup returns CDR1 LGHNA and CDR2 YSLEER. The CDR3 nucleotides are TGCGCCAGCAGCCACCTCCTACAGGGGGCTAGCGGGAGACGATACAATGAGCAGTTCTTC. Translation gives CASSHLLQGASGRRYNEQFF.

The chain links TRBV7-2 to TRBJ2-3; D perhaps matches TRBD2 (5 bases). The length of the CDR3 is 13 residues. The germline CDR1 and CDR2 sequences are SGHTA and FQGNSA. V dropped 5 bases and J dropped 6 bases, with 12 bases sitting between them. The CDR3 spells CASSRGRLDTQYF. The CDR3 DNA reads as TGTGCCAGCAGCCGCGGGCGGCTGGATACGCAGTATTTT.

Here the CDR3 reads CASSQSTGGLDTGELFF. In nucleotides, the CDR3 is TGCGCCAGCAGCCAATCTACAGGGGGCCTGGACACCGGGGAGCTGTTTTTT. The chain is built from TRBV4-3 and TRBJ2-2; 9 bases are shared with TRBD1. The CDR3 sequence is 17 residues long. The germline V gene has CDR1 LGHNA and CDR2 YSLEER. The ends lost 2 bases at V and 3 bases at J; junction bases unmatched: 7.